This T cell receptor (beta chain) was recorded in a study of blood T cell repertoires in COVID-19. Study information: Whether acute or convalescent, the COVID-19 samples came from the United States, Italy and Spain. T cells, B-cell-depleted T cells, or PBMCs provided the cDNA or gDNA that served as material.

The germline V gene encodes CDR1 KGHSH and CDR2 LQKENI. The CDR3 is 13 residues long. Trimming removed 3 bases at V and 7 bases at J, with 12 bases between. This table comes from immunoSEQ multiplex PCR, and its TCRdb copy is limited to in-frame clones, with some not included. The sample has some 260,000 clones, more than 75% seen once. The rearrangement joins TRBV18 to TRBJ1-2, with D possibly TRBD1 on 5 matching bases. The TCR was taken from a woman aged 40 to 50 who had recovered from COVID-19. Sequences were obtained from peripheral blood. CDR3 residues: CASSPTQESGYTF. The CDR3 region has the DNA TGTGCCAGCTCACCGACACAGGAAAGTGGCTACACCTTC.